The 24 T cell receptor beta chains below come from one sample, sequenced in a study of cytomegalovirus exposure and HLA in healthy donors. It was with 60 Vbeta and 13 Jbeta primers that the PCR ran. Libraries were prepared by immunoSEQ multiplex PCR; TCRdb keeps only in-frame clonotypes and omits some of them. The sample has some 45,000 clones; roughly 47% are singletons. Input material: PBMCs. The receptors were gathered from a human donor in good health.

This chain connects TRBV4-3 to TRBJ1-4; the D is unclear. Germline V lookup: CDR1 LGHNA, CDR2 YSLEER. The CDR3 spans 15 residues. Between the trimmed V and J ends, which lost 4 bases and 4 bases, there was a span of 13 bases. This CDR3 is CASSPQQSFNEKLFF. For the CDR3, the DNA is TGCGCCAGCAGCCCTCAACAGAGCTTTAATGAAAAACTGTTTTTT.

This clone was counted only a few times. The CDR3 loop reads CASRAAEKLFF. CDR3 in DNA: TGTGCCAGCAGAGCTGCTGAAAAACTGTTTTTT. J is TRBJ1-4 and V is TRBV6-1; D unclear. This CDR3 has 11 residues. Germline CDR1 and CDR2: MNHNS and SASEGT. V was pared by 6 bases and J by 7 bases, with 6 bases between.

This clone was counted a few times. The chain couples TRBV5-4 to TRBJ1-1; 8 bases are shared with TRBD1. This CDR3 has 15 residues. Germline V gene sequence: CDR1 SGHNT, CDR2 YYREEE (reference sequence). V was pared by 0 bases and J by 5 bases, with 6 bases of the junction left unmatched. CDR3 DNA sequence: TGTGCCAGCAGCTTGGATCAGGGGGCAGGGACTGAAGCTTTCTTT. Amino acid sequence: CASSLDQGAGTEAFF.

This chain joins TRBV19 and TRBJ2-2, with 12 nucleotides matching TRBD2. With V trimmed by 3 bases and J by 6 bases, 2 bases remained unmatched. The CDR3 totals 15 residues. The germline V gene encodes CDR1 LNHDA and CDR2 SQIVND (reference sequence). DNA for the CDR3: TGTGCCAGTAGTATGACTAGCGGGAGTCCCGGGGAGCTGTTTTTT. Protein product: CASSMTSGSPGELFF.

J is TRBJ2-3 and V is TRBV28, with TRBD2 matching 7 bases. Germline CDR1 is MDHEN and CDR2 is SYDVKM. This CDR3 comprises 15 residues. J gave up 4 bases and V 3 bases, and 7 bases lay outside the gene matches. Written as DNA, the CDR3 is TGTGCCAGCAGTTTTCTTGGCGGGAGAGCAGATACGCAGTATTTT. This gives the protein CASSFLGGRADTQYF.

The V gene is TRBV2, the J gene TRBJ1-2; no definite D call. Germline V gives CDR1 SNHLY, CDR2 FYNNEI. Trimming shortened V by 6 bases and J by 6 bases, and 11 bases separated the two germline ends. This CDR3 contains 12 residues. CDR3 protein: CASSLRSNGYTF. In nucleotides, the CDR3 is TGTGCCAGCAGCCTACGTTCGAATGGCTACACCTTC.

The chain employs TRBV11-3 and TRBJ2-5; tentative D call: TRBD2 (5 bases). V was cut by 1 base and J by 0 bases, with 18 bases left in between. This CDR3 has 18 residues. Germline CDR1 is SGHNT and CDR2 is YENEEA. The DNA for the CDR3 is TGTGCCAGCAGCTTAGGGTCGTCCAGCGGAGCCTACCAAGAGACCCAGTACTTC. This gives the protein CASSLGSSSGAYQETQYF. Looking up the rest from reference TRBV11-3 and TRBJ2-5 gives the full variable domain: EAGVVQSPRYKIIEKKQPVAFWCNPISGHNTLYWYLQNLGQGPELLIRYENEEAVDDSQLPKDRFSAERLKGVDSTLKIQPAELGDSAVYLCASSLGSSSGAYQETQYFGPGTRLLVL.

The J gene is TRBJ2-7, the V gene TRBV13; possibly TRBD2 for D (6 bases). The germline CDR1 and CDR2 sequences are PRHDT and FYEKMQ (reference sequence). Trimming removed 1 base at V and 2 bases at J, with 9 bases between. This CDR3 is built from 14 residues. The CDR3 here is CASSLVGGPYEQYF. The CDR3 nucleotides read TGTGCCAGCAGCTTAGTAGGAGGGCCCTACGAGCAGTACTTC.

V and J are TRBV5-1 and TRBJ1-1, with a possible D match to TRBD1 (6 bases). CDR3 length: 14 amino acids. From germline, CDR1 is SGHRS and CDR2 YFSETQ. Trimming took off 7 bases at V and 4 bases at J, with 17 bases between the two ends. CDR3 sequence (DNA): TGCGCCAGCGCCGTCCTACAGGGTACCACTGAAGCTTTCTTT. Translation gives CASAVLQGTTEAFF.

In DNA, the CDR3 is TGTGCCAGCAGTTTATACAGCCCCTACAATGAGCAGTTCTTC. The encoded protein is CASSLYSPYNEQFF. This rearrangement joins TRBV28 to TRBJ2-1; D remains unclear. Germline V lookup: CDR1 MDHEN, CDR2 SYDVKM. The CDR3 spans 14 residues. V lost 1 base and J lost 2, with 6 bases in between.

The V and J genes are TRBV7-9 and TRBJ2-1; 10 nucleotides match TRBD2. Germline CDR1 and CDR2: SEHNR and FQNEAQ (reference sequence). The V segment lost 3 bases and the J segment 5 bases; nucleotides outside the gene matches: 10. The CDR3 runs 17 residues. CDR3 sequence reads: CASSLGRGLAENNEQFF. DNA for the CDR3: TGTGCCAGCAGCTTGGGGCGTGGACTAGCGGAGAACAATGAGCAGTTCTTC.

The J gene is TRBJ1-2, the V gene TRBV5-4; 7 nucleotides agree with TRBD1. V dropped 5 bases and J dropped 3; count of bases not matched to a gene: 13. The CDR3 has 16 amino acids. Germline-derived CDR1 and CDR2 are SGHNT and YYREEE (reference sequence). The CDR3 DNA reads as TGTGCCAGCAGTTTAGGACAGGCCGGAGGGTACTATGGCTACACCTTC. Protein sequence: CASSLGQAGGYYGYTF.

V usage is TRBV11-3 and J usage is TRBJ1-6; D not certain. Trimming cost V 6 bases and J 5 bases, with 5 bases left between them. CDR3 length: 12 residues. Germline CDR1 SGHNT, CDR2 YENEEA. The chain's CDR3 is CASSRNNSPLHF. CDR3 DNA: TGTGCCAGCAGTAGAAATAATTCACCCCTCCACTTT.

This clone has just a few counts. The V gene is TRBV5-8, the J gene TRBJ1-4; possibly TRBD1 for D (5 bases). The CDR3 contains 15 residues. The V gene's germline CDR1 is SGHTS and CDR2 YDEGEE. The V gene lost 0 bases and the J gene lost 3 bases, with 9 bases spanning the gap. The CDR3, as DNA: TGTGCCAGCAGCTTGGGGGCAGGGCCTAATGAAAAACTGTTTTTT. Encoded protein: CASSLGAGPNEKLFF.

The rearrangement uses TRBV18 and TRBJ1-4; D is perhaps TRBD1 (5 bases). V dropped 3 bases and J dropped 0 bases, with 20 bases sitting between them. Germline lookup yields CDR1 KGHSH and CDR2 LQKENI. This CDR3 has 19 amino acids. The CDR3 region is CASSPQSSGMVATNEKLFF. In DNA form, the CDR3 reads TGTGCCAGCTCACCCCAGTCGTCAGGGATGGTGGCAACTAATGAAAAACTGTTTTTT.

This clone was recorded once. The V and J genes are TRBV2 and TRBJ2-1, with D perhaps matching TRBD2 (5 bases). CDR3 length: 10 amino acids. The V end lost 8 bases, the J end lost 8 bases, and 7 bases lay between the germline ends. Per the germline V gene, CDR1 is SNHLY and CDR2 is FYNNEI. CDR3 region: CASERDEQFF. DNA for the CDR3: TGTGCCAGCGAGAGGGATGAGCAGTTCTTC.

To note about this clone: This specimen includes other DNA sequences encoding the same CDR3. The rearrangement uses TRBV11-2 and TRBJ2-7; 8 bases match TRBD1. The CDR3 is 14 amino acids. Germline V gene sequence: CDR1 SGHAT, CDR2 FQNNGV. The trim removed 5 bases at V and 5 bases at J, leaving 8 bases unmatched. Here the CDR3 reads CASSLDRGGHEQYF. The CDR3 region has the DNA TGTGCCAGCAGCCTTGACAGGGGCGGCCACGAGCAGTACTTC.

The chain carries TRBV7-8 and TRBJ1-3, with 8 bases lining up with TRBD1. Looked up from germline, CDR1 is SGHVS and CDR2 is FQNEAQ. V lost 1 base to trimming and J lost 0 bases; unmatched junction nucleotides: 2. This CDR3 comprises 16 residues. The CDR3 DNA sequence: TGTGCCAGCAGCTTAGGACAGGGGAGCTCTGGAAACACCATATATTTT. As protein: CASSLGQGSSGNTIYF.

The chain uses TRBV5-4 and TRBJ1-5; a possible D gene is TRBD1 (6 bases). V was cut by 4 bases and J by 8 bases, with 10 bases left in between. The CDR3 extends over 12 amino acids. The V gene's germline CDR1 is SGHNT and CDR2 YYREEE (reference sequence). CDR3 sequence reads: CASSRKGEPQHF. As DNA, the CDR3 is TGTGCCAGCAGCCGGAAGGGGGAGCCCCAGCATTTT.

This chain uses TRBV5-1 with TRBJ2-7; no firm D call. CDR3 size: 13 residues. With 0 bases removed from V and 3 bases from J, the gap between germline ends came to 7 bases. Germline V gene sequence: CDR1 SGHRS, CDR2 YFSETQ. Here the CDR3 reads CASSLGASYEQYF. Written as DNA, the CDR3 is TGCGCCAGCAGCTTGGGGGCCAGCTACGAGCAGTACTTC.

This chain connects TRBV28 to TRBJ2-7; 7 bases are shared with TRBD1. Trimming cost V 5 bases and J 9 bases; bases outside gene matches: 13. The CDR3 extends over 14 amino acids. CDR1 and CDR2 from the germline V gene are MDHEN and SYDVKM. CDR3 in DNA: TGTGCCAGCAGTACTACAGGGGCCTTACGAGTGCAGTACTTC. This encodes CASSTTGALRVQYF.

This clone was counted between two and nine times. J is TRBJ1-2 and V is TRBV5-1; D ambiguous. Germline lookup yields CDR1 SGHRS and CDR2 YFSETQ. V was cut by 0 bases and J by 7 bases, with 10 bases left in between. The CDR3 extends over 13 amino acids. CDR3 loop: CASSLDIKFGYTF. CDR3 DNA: TGCGCCAGCAGCTTGGACATTAAGTTTGGCTACACCTTC.

There are a few counts of this clone. CDR3 in amino acids: CASSHTGKRMLGNTIYF. DNA for the CDR3: TGTGCCAGCAGCCACACAGGGAAGCGAATGTTGGGAAACACCATATATTTT. V and J are TRBV5-6 and TRBJ1-3; perhaps TRBD1 as D (6 bases). There are 17 residues in the CDR3. Trimming cost V 4 bases and J 4 bases, with 21 bases left between them. CDR1 is SGHDT and CDR2 is YYEEEE in the germline V gene.

V gene TRBV15 combines with J gene TRBJ2-2; 11 positions match TRBD1. CDR3 size: 17 residues. V was pared by 0 bases and J by 4 bases, with 4 bases of the junction left unmatched. Germline V gives CDR1 LNHNV, CDR2 YYDKDF (reference sequence). Here the CDR3 reads CATSRDLGTGGTGELFF. Here the CDR3 DNA reads TGTGCCACCAGCAGAGATCTGGGGACAGGGGGCACCGGGGAGCTGTTTTTT.